This TCR beta chain was obtained from a study of identical twins (TCRdb year 2016). Background for the entire study: To test whether fetal clonotypes persist, this study deep-sequenced TCR alpha and beta repertoires from monozygotic twins, from unrelated adults of various ages, and from cord blood. Replicate twin experiments were performed at different times using different library preparation protocols to rule out contamination. The investigation overall reported the following: Recombination models systematically underestimated out-of-frame TCR alpha sharing in monozygotic twins but agreed with sharing between unrelated individuals. Invariant T cells such as MAIT and iNKT could partly confound zero-insertion analyses, though diverse VJ usage argued against this for most clonotypes. Conclusions relied on cross-sectional statistical analysis, since the same donors could not be followed over many years. Fewer insertions were carried by abundant cord blood beta clonotypes, a similar but weaker trend appeared in young adult naive repertoires, and no such trend appeared in memory repertoires. Out-of-frame TCR alpha sequences shared between twins showed an excess of low generation-probability sequences compared with coincidental sharing between unrelated individuals. Excess twin sharing in beta out-of-frame sequences was weaker because fewer shared sequences lowered the signal-to-noise ratio.

As to this clonotype: Its target antigen remains unknown. It has no much larger one-base neighbor in the sample; base qualities were not kept.

Libraries were built with 5' RACE. Data came from an Illumina HiSeq 2000. Template switching added a universal primer binding site, and the final cDNA carried a unique molecular identifier that allowed TCR cDNA molecules to be counted accurately. First-strand cDNA for TCR alpha and beta chains was synthesized from specific primers in the conserved constant-segment region. To control for contamination, every cDNA library carried two barcodes: a SMART-Mk sample barcode plus Illumina barcodes. TruSeq adapter sequences and Illumina sample barcodes were added in two successive PCR steps. The Illumina HiSeq platform was used with custom primers to sequence TCR alpha and beta cDNA libraries. Processing in the source paper ran as follows. MiGEC processed the raw reads to extract unique molecular identifiers, while MiXCR was used to determine the CDR3 positions. Recombination models were inferred per individual with the repgenHMM and IGoR tools using an EM algorithm. Shared clonotypes were analyzed with the tcR package in R, and sharing was normalized by the product of cloneset sizes. Out-of-frame nonproductive sequences were analyzed to study raw recombination free of thymic and clonal selection effects. TCRdb cleaned the public reads at Q25 with fastp, built clones with MiXCR and kept in-frame beta chains. Duplicate CDR3 protein sequences are folded into a single record with the most common DNA and genes. The V and J calls and clone size come from TCRdb's table, not from the authors' own analysis. The sample table contains more than 400,000 distinct CDR3 sequences; only one count was recorded for around 15% of them. About 0.47% of the sample is held by the ten biggest clonotypes.

The germline V gene yields ENHRY for CDR1 and SYGVKD for CDR2. V is trimmed back by 3 bases and J by 7 bases, and the junction contains 6 bases that no gene match accounts for. Including the terminal cysteine and phenylalanine, the CDR3 comprises 14 residues. CDR3 DNA only is kept here, 42 bases in frame from base 1. Only healthy Caucasian donors were included. Three pairs of female monozygotic twins, all aged roughly 18 to 29 years, made up the twin cohort. Positive isolation kits from Invitrogen were used to isolate CD4+ and CD8+ T cell populations. The same data also contributed to another study, on yellow fever vaccine responses in identical twins. That second publication adds: The T cell response to vaccination in identical twins was reported by the authors to appear partly convergent and partly personalized. In identical twins, the study followed T cell clones that responded to the vaccine with precision.

Input material: CD4+ T cells sorted from blood. This sequence uses TRBV10-3 and TRBJ2-1, with 7 central nucleotides matching TRBD2. This receptor was obtained from a young woman in good health. The base sequence is TGTGCCATCAGTGACGGACTAGTCGTAAATGAGCAGTTCTTC. Its translation reads: CAISDGLVVNEQFF.